This is a list of T cell receptor beta chains from one sample in a study of blood T cell repertoires in COVID-19. The data were produced by immunoSEQ multiplex PCR, yet TCRdb's version contains in-frame clones alone and is incomplete. Among 150,000 to 200,000 clones listed, around 81% were seen once. Source material: peripheral blood. The source is a man aged 60-69 years with active or convalescent COVID-19. CDR3s include the opening cysteine and the closing phenylalanine or tryptophan. A D gene is named only where the DNA matches it firmly. The size of a clone is reported for some rows only, either as once, few or many, or as a class for expanded clones.

TRBD1	-	TRBV28	TRBJ1-1	CASRYSGQVNTEAFF	TGTGCCAGCAGATACTCGGGACAGGTGAACACTGAAGCTTTCTTT
-	-	TRBV28	TRBJ2-3	CASSFYFPAEKQYF	TGTGCCAGCAGTTTTTATTTCCCCGCGGAGAAGCAGTATTTT
TRBD1	-	TRBV6-5	TRBJ1-2	CASSSPTGIHGYTF	TGTGCCAGCAGTTCCCCGACAGGGATCCATGGCTACACCTTC
-	-	TRBV5-1	TRBJ1-5	CASSFHRIGQPQHF	TGCGCCAGCAGCTTCCACAGGATAGGACAGCCCCAGCATTTT
-	-	TRBV3-1/TRBV3-2	TRBJ1-5	CASSQDLGQPQHF	TGTGCCAGCAGCCAAGATCTCGGTCAGCCCCAGCATTTT
-	-	TRBV7-2	TRBJ2-5	CASNSGSVETQYF	TGTGCCAGCAACTCAGGGTCTGTGGAGACCCAGTACTTC
TRBD1	-	TRBV27	TRBJ1-5	CASSLGQGNQPQHF	TGTGCCAGCAGTTTAGGACAGGGAAATCAGCCCCAGCATTTT
-	-	TRBV28	TRBJ1-5	CASSFSWGRWGSPDQPQHF	TGTGCCAGCAGTTTTTCTTGGGGGAGGTGGGGGTCCCCCGATCAGCCCCAGCATTTT
TRBD1	-	TRBV5-1	TRBJ1-2	CASSVGQGAHYGYTF	TGCGCCAGCAGCGTGGGACAGGGGGCTCACTATGGCTACACCTTC
TRBD1	-	TRBV6-5	TRBJ1-3	CASSLQGSGNTIYF	TGTGCCAGCAGCCTACAGGGGTCTGGAAACACCATATATTTT
-	-	TRBV5-1	TRBJ2-2	CASSSQGIGTGELFF	TGCGCCAGCAGCTCTCAGGGAATAGGCACCGGGGAGCTGTTTTTT
-	once	TRBV5-6	TRBJ2-7	CASSRGTEFYEQYF	TGTGCCAGCAGCCGCGGGACGGAATTCTACGAGCAGTACTTC
TRBD1	-	TRBV5-6	TRBJ1-2	CASSLGGAGTGVAMGGYTF	TGTGCCAGCAGCTTGGGGGGGGCCGGGACAGGAGTAGCAATGGGTGGCTACACCTTC
-	-	TRBV6-5	TRBJ1-5	CASSYAQGSNQPQHF	TGTGCCAGCAGTTACGCTCAGGGGTCGAATCAGCCCCAGCATTTT
TRBD2	-	TRBV28	TRBJ2-3	CASSSPTSGSNTDTQYF	TGTGCCAGCAGTTCCCCCACTAGCGGGAGTAACACAGATACGCAGTATTTT
TRBD2	-	TRBV7-9	TRBJ2-7	CASSPRGTSDREQYF	TGTGCCAGCAGCCCCCGAGGGACTAGTGATCGCGAGCAGTACTTC
TRBD2	-	TRBV3-1/TRBV3-2	TRBJ2-1	CASSQPIAGFNNEQFF	TGTGCCAGCAGCCAACCCATAGCGGGATTTAACAATGAGCAGTTCTTC
-	once	TRBV19	TRBJ1-6	CATRDTVSPLHF	TGTGCCACCCGGGACACGGTTTCACCCCTCCACTTT
-	few	TRBV10-1	TRBJ2-2	CASSETVANTGELFF	TGCGCCAGCAGTGAAACAGTTGCGAACACCGGGGAGCTGTTTTTT
TRBD1	once	TRBV3-1/TRBV3-2	TRBJ1-5	CASSLTGTNQPQHF	TGTGCCAGCAGCTTGACAGGGACCAATCAGCCCCAGCATTTT
TRBD1	-	TRBV13	TRBJ2-7	CASSSDRRSYEQYF	TGTGCCAGCAGCTCGGACAGGAGGTCTTACGAGCAGTACTTC
-	-	TRBV13	TRBJ1-1	CASSMWPGPEAFF	TGTGCCAGCAGCATGTGGCCAGGGCCAGAAGCTTTCTTT
TRBD1	-	TRBV7-8	TRBJ2-6	CASSLASRTGAPSGANVLTF	TGTGCCAGCAGCTTAGCTAGTAGGACAGGAGCACCTTCTGGGGCCAACGTCCTGACTTTC
-	-	TRBV6-4	TRBJ1-5	CATALEPGQPQHF	TGTGCCACCGCCTTAGAGCCGGGGCAGCCCCAGCATTTT
-	-	TRBV19	TRBJ1-3	CASSMEDSGNTIYF	TGTGCCAGTAGTATGGAGGACTCTGGAAACACCATATATTTT
TRBD2	-	TRBV5-4	TRBJ2-3	CASTGGASGTDTQYF	TGTGCCAGCACCGGGGGGGCTAGCGGCACAGATACGCAGTATTTT
-	-	TRBV7-2	TRBJ1-5	CASSLEGGPNQPQHF	TGTGCCAGCAGCCTAGAAGGGGGACCCAATCAGCCCCAGCATTTT
TRBD2	-	TRBV27	TRBJ2-1	CASSYLTSGVPYNEQFF	TGTGCCAGCAGTTACTTGACTAGCGGGGTCCCCTACAATGAGCAGTTCTTC
TRBD2	-	TRBV6-1	TRBJ2-1	CASSEGSGSYNEQFF	TGTGCCAGCAGTGAGGGTAGCGGGAGTTACAATGAGCAGTTCTTC
-	-	TRBV5-1	TRBJ1-2	CASSLDTNYGYTF	TGCGCCAGCAGCTTGGACACTAACTATGGCTACACCTTC
-	-	TRBV7-3	TRBJ1-2	CASSLLSGFGYTF	TGTGCCAGCAGCTTACTCTCGGGGTTTGGCTACACCTTC
-	few	TRBV28	TRBJ1-2	CASSLYLSGYTF	TGTGCCAGCAGTTTATATCTGTCTGGCTACACCTTC
TRBD1	-	TRBV11-2	TRBJ2-5	CASSPQGVETQYF	TGTGCCAGCAGCCCGCAGGGGGTGGAGACCCAGTACTTC
-	-	TRBV7-2	TRBJ1-6	CASSSRGDSPLHF	TGTGCCAGCAGCTCGCGTGGTGATTCACCCCTCCACTTT
-	-	TRBV5-1	TRBJ1-1	CASSLWGDHSTEAFF	TGCGCCAGCAGCTTGTGGGGGGATCACAGCACTGAAGCTTTCTTT
TRBD1	-	TRBV29-1	TRBJ1-5	CSVQDRGNQPQHF	TGCAGCGTGCAGGACAGGGGGAATCAGCCCCAGCATTTT
TRBD1	-	TRBV19	TRBJ1-1	CASSIGDRTVGTEAFF	TGTGCCAGTAGTATAGGGGACAGGACGGTGGGCACTGAAGCTTTCTTT
TRBD1	-	TRBV29-1	TRBJ2-2	CSVGETGTGELFF	TGCAGCGTTGGGGAGACAGGGACCGGGGAGCTGTTTTTT
TRBD1	-	TRBV4-1	TRBJ1-2	CASSQARGQSYGYTF	TGCGCCAGCAGCCAAGCCAGGGGGCAGAGCTATGGCTACACCTTC
-	few	TRBV2	TRBJ2-7	CASRLYRDYEQYF	TGTGCCAGCAGGCTATACAGGGACTACGAGCAGTACTTC
TRBD1	-	TRBV10-3	TRBJ2-7	CAISPTGTGGLYEQYF	TGTGCCATCAGCCCAACCGGGACAGGGGGCCTCTACGAGCAGTACTTC
-	once	TRBV15	TRBJ1-6	CATSRDGRISSYNSPLHF	TGTGCCACCAGCAGAGATGGCAGGATAAGCTCCTATAATTCACCCCTCCACTTT
TRBD2	-	TRBV6-1	TRBJ2-1	CASSESAGGPLGQFF	TGTGCCAGCAGTGAATCAGCGGGAGGCCCCCTGGGGCAGTTCTTC